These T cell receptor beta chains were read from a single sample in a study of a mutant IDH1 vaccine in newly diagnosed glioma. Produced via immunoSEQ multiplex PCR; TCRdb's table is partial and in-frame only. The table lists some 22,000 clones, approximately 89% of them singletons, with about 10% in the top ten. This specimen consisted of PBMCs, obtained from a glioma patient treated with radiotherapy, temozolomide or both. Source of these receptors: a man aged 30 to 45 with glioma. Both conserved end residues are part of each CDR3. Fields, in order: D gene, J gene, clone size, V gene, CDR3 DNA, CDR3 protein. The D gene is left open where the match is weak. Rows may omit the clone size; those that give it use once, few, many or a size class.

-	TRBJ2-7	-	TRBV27	TGTGCCAGCAGTTTGTCGGAAGGGCTCTACGAGCAGTACTTC	CASSLSEGLYEQYF
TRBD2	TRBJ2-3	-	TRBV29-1	TGCAGCGTCGAGGGGGGGACTAGGACAGATACGCAGTATTTT	CSVEGGTRTDTQYF
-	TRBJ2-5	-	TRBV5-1	TGCGCCAGCGGTTCAGGGAGCCCCGGAGAGACCCAGTACTTC	CASGSGSPGETQYF
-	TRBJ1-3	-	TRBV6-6	TGTGCCAGCAGTTGGTCCAGGGATGGAAACACCATATATTTT	CASSWSRDGNTIYF
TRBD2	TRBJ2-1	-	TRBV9	TGTGCCAGCAGCGTAGCCCTCGGACTAGCGGGTTACAATGAGCAGTTCTTC	CASSVALGLAGYNEQFF
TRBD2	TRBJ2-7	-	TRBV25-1	TGTGCCAGCAGTGGGGGGGGGACTTTGGGGCAGTACTTC	CASSGGGTLGQYF
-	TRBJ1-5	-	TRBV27	TGTGCCAGCAGTTTGCGGGGGGGTCAGCCCCAGCATTTT	CASSLRGGQPQHF
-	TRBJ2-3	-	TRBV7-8	TGTGCCAGCAGCTTAGCCCTCCCTGTGCATTTT	CASSLALPVHF
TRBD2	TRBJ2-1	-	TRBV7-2	TGTGCCAGCAGCTTCGCCTTGACTAGCGGCTTCAATGAGCAGTTCTTC	CASSFALTSGFNEQFF
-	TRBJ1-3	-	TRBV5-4	TGTGCCAGCAGCCCTCGGGGCGGCTCTGGAAACACCATATATTTT	CASSPRGGSGNTIYF
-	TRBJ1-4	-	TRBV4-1	TGCGCCAGCAGCCGCCTCCAGGAAGAAAAACTGTTTTTT	CASSRLQEEKLFF
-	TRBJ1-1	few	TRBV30	TGTGCCTTTTCGGCGGGCACTGAAGCTTTCTTT	CAFSAGTEAFF
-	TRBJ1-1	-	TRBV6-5	TGTGCCAGCAGTTACGACCAGGGGATGAACACTGAAGCTTTCTTT	CASSYDQGMNTEAFF
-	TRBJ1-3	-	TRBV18	TGTGCCAGCTCACTCTGGGAGCTCTCTGGAAACACCATATATTTT	CASSLWELSGNTIYF
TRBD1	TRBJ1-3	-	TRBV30	TGTGCCTGGCGACGGGACAGGGCCTCTGGAAACACCATATATTTT	CAWRRDRASGNTIYF
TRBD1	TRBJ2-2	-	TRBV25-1	TGTGCCAGCAGTGACCAGGGACAGGGGTTCACCGGGGAGCTGTTTTTT	CASSDQGQGFTGELFF
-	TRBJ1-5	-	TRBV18	TGTGCCAGCTCACCGGTTAGCGAAATAAGCAATCAGCCCCAGCATTTT	CASSPVSEISNQPQHF
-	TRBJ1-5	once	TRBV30	TGTGCCTGGAGTTTGTTGGGGAAACAGCCCCAGCATTTT	CAWSLLGKQPQHF
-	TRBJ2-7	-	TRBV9	TGTGCCAGCAGCCCGGGGAGCAGCTCCTACGAGCAGTACTTC	CASSPGSSSYEQYF
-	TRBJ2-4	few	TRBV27	TGTGCCAGCAGTTCAACAGCCAAAAACATTCAGTACTTC	CASSSTAKNIQYF
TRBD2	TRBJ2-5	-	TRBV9	TGTGCCAGCCGCGTGGGACTAGCAGCCCAAGAGACCCAGTACTTC	CASRVGLAAQETQYF
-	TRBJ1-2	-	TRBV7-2	TGTGCCAGCAGCTTCTCGAAGGGTGGCTACACCTTC	CASSFSKGGYTF
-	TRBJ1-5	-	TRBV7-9	TGTGCCAGCAGCGAGGAAACGGGTCAGCCCCAGCATTTT	CASSEETGQPQHF
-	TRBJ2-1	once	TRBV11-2	TGTGCCAGCAGCTCCCTTCAGATTGGGCAGTTCTTC	CASSSLQIGQFF